The rows below give T cell receptor beta chains drawn from one sample of a study of OX40 agonist ivuxolimab in advanced cancers. Assay used: immunoSEQ multiplex PCR; TCRdb lists only in-frame clones, some missing. In the table there are about 72,000 clones, around nine tenths of which are singletons. The specimen comprised CD4+ or CD8+ T cells sorted from blood, sampled in a trial of the OX40 agonist ivuxolimab. All receptors come from an adult with an advanced solid tumor such as melanoma, head and neck, liver or kidney cancer. The CDR3 runs from the conserved cysteine through the conserved F or W. D genes are given only for firm matches. Clone size is shown for a subset of rows, as once, few, many or a class of expanded clone.

j_gene: TRBJ2-1
d_gene: -
v_gene: TRBV28
abundance: -
CDR3nt: TGTGCCAGCAGCCCCGAGCGACTTTCCGGAGGTGAGCAGTTCTTC
CDR3aa: CASSPERLSGGEQFF

j_gene: TRBJ2-3
d_gene: TRBD1
v_gene: TRBV28
abundance: -
CDR3nt: TGTGCCAGCAGTCTGGGGACAGGGGGCACAGATACGCAGTATTTT
CDR3aa: CASSLGTGGTDTQYF

j_gene: TRBJ2-2
d_gene: -
v_gene: TRBV19
abundance: -
CDR3nt: TGTGCCAGTACCCCAACCGGGGGAGGAACCGGGGAGCTGTTTTTT
CDR3aa: CASTPTGGGTGELFF

j_gene: TRBJ2-1
d_gene: TRBD2
v_gene: TRBV16
abundance: once
CDR3nt: TGTGCCAGCAGCCTAGCGGGTTACAATGAGCAGTTCTTC
CDR3aa: CASSLAGYNEQFF

j_gene: TRBJ2-5
d_gene: TRBD2
v_gene: TRBV6-5
abundance: -
CDR3nt: TGTGCCAGCAGTTACTTCCTAGCGGGGGGCCAAGAGACCCAGTACTTC
CDR3aa: CASSYFLAGGQETQYF

j_gene: TRBJ1-4
d_gene: -
v_gene: TRBV5-5
abundance: -
CDR3nt: TGTGCCAGCAGCTTGACAGGCCCGTCAACTAATGAAAAACTGTTTTTT
CDR3aa: CASSLTGPSTNEKLFF

j_gene: TRBJ2-2
d_gene: -
v_gene: TRBV7-9
abundance: -
CDR3nt: TGTGCCAGCAGCTTATCGTGGCAGCCGAACACCGGGGAGCTGTTTTTT
CDR3aa: CASSLSWQPNTGELFF

j_gene: TRBJ1-5
d_gene: -
v_gene: TRBV27
abundance: -
CDR3nt: TGTGCCAGCAGTTTGGGACTCAATCAGCCCCAGCATTTT
CDR3aa: CASSLGLNQPQHF

j_gene: TRBJ2-5
d_gene: -
v_gene: TRBV4-3
abundance: -
CDR3nt: TGCGCCAGCAGCCAAGATGCGGACAAAGGAGAGACCCAGTACTTC
CDR3aa: CASSQDADKGETQYF

j_gene: TRBJ2-5
d_gene: -
v_gene: TRBV7-9
abundance: -
CDR3nt: TGTGCCAGCACCCCGGGGTGGTCAGGGCAGTACCAAGAGACCCAGTACTTC
CDR3aa: CASTPGWSGQYQETQYF

j_gene: TRBJ2-7
d_gene: TRBD1
v_gene: TRBV13
abundance: -
CDR3nt: TGTGCCAGCAGCCGACAGGGCTACGAGCAGTACTTC
CDR3aa: CASSRQGYEQYF

j_gene: TRBJ2-2
d_gene: -
v_gene: TRBV7-6
abundance: -
CDR3nt: TGTGCCAGCAAAAAGGTCGGGCAGAACACCGGGGAGCTGTTTTTT
CDR3aa: CASKKVGQNTGELFF

j_gene: TRBJ2-3
d_gene: -
v_gene: TRBV5-8
abundance: -
CDR3nt: TGTGCCAGCAGCATTGGAGGGTCTTGGGCAGATACGCAGTATTTT
CDR3aa: CASSIGGSWADTQYF

j_gene: TRBJ2-7
d_gene: -
v_gene: TRBV29-1
abundance: -
CDR3nt: TGCAGCGTCGGACAACCAAATCCGTCCTACGAGCAGTACTTC
CDR3aa: CSVGQPNPSYEQYF

j_gene: TRBJ2-5
d_gene: -
v_gene: TRBV19
abundance: -
CDR3nt: TGTGCCAGTAGTATGAAGGGAACTAAAGAGACCCAGTACTTC
CDR3aa: CASSMKGTKETQYF

j_gene: TRBJ2-1
d_gene: -
v_gene: TRBV27
abundance: once
CDR3nt: TGTGCCAGCAGTTTCTCGGGCGACAATGAGCAGTTCTTC
CDR3aa: CASSFSGDNEQFF

j_gene: TRBJ1-3
d_gene: -
v_gene: TRBV9
abundance: -
CDR3nt: TGTGCCAGCAGCGACGCCTCTGGAAACACCATATATTTT
CDR3aa: CASSDASGNTIYF

j_gene: TRBJ2-7
d_gene: TRBD1
v_gene: TRBV11-3
abundance: once
CDR3nt: TGTGCCAGCAGCGGCGGGGACAGGGGGCGACACGAGCAGTACTTC
CDR3aa: CASSGGDRGRHEQYF

j_gene: TRBJ1-5
d_gene: -
v_gene: TRBV30
abundance: few
CDR3nt: TGTGCCTGGATGCAGGGGCAGGGCAATCAGCCCCAGCATTTT
CDR3aa: CAWMQGQGNQPQHF

j_gene: TRBJ2-1
d_gene: -
v_gene: TRBV7-6
abundance: -
CDR3nt: TGTGCCAGCAGCTTAGATTATAGGGGCTATCGAAATGAGCAGTTCTTC
CDR3aa: CASSLDYRGYRNEQFF

j_gene: TRBJ1-6
d_gene: -
v_gene: TRBV28
abundance: once
CDR3nt: TGTGCCAGCAGCCCACAGGGTTCGTCCTATAATTCACCCCTCCACTTT
CDR3aa: CASSPQGSSYNSPLHF

j_gene: TRBJ2-1
d_gene: TRBD2
v_gene: TRBV4-1
abundance: -
CDR3nt: TGCGCCAGCAGCCAGAAGACTAGCGGATTTTACAATGAGCAGTTCTTC
CDR3aa: CASSQKTSGFYNEQFF

j_gene: TRBJ1-1
d_gene: -
v_gene: TRBV4-1
abundance: once
CDR3nt: TGCGCCAGCAGCCTCACAGGACCCACTGAAGCTTTCTTT
CDR3aa: CASSLTGPTEAFF

j_gene: TRBJ2-2
d_gene: -
v_gene: TRBV27
abundance: once
CDR3nt: TGTGCCATCTCGGCCCCTGGCACCGGGGAGCTGTTTTTT
CDR3aa: CAISAPGTGELFF

j_gene: TRBJ2-1
d_gene: TRBD2
v_gene: TRBV30
abundance: once
CDR3nt: TGTGCCTGGAGTCTAGCGGGAGTTGAGCAGTTCTTC
CDR3aa: CAWSLAGVEQFF

j_gene: TRBJ2-7
d_gene: -
v_gene: TRBV30
abundance: -
CDR3nt: TGTGCCTGGAGTACTCGGGAGTTTTCCTACGAGCAGTACTTC
CDR3aa: CAWSTREFSYEQYF

j_gene: TRBJ2-5
d_gene: -
v_gene: TRBV27
abundance: -
CDR3nt: TGTGCCAGCAGTTCCCTATTAAGTCTACAAGAGACCCAGTACTTC
CDR3aa: CASSSLLSLQETQYF

j_gene: TRBJ1-1
d_gene: -
v_gene: TRBV2
abundance: -
CDR3nt: TGTGCCAGCAGGGGGATCACTGAAGCTTTCTTT
CDR3aa: CASRGITEAFF

j_gene: TRBJ1-4
d_gene: -
v_gene: TRBV7-6
abundance: -
CDR3nt: TGTGCCAGCAGCTTAGGGGACCTTAGAAATGAAAAACTGTTTTTT
CDR3aa: CASSLGDLRNEKLFF

j_gene: TRBJ1-3
d_gene: -
v_gene: TRBV11-2
abundance: -
CDR3nt: TGTGCCAGCAGTTATGACGGGGACACCATATATTTT
CDR3aa: CASSYDGDTIYF

j_gene: TRBJ2-3
d_gene: TRBD2
v_gene: TRBV2
abundance: -
CDR3nt: TGTGCCAGCAGTACCTCAGCAGCGGGAGGTGGAGATACGCAGTATTTT
CDR3aa: CASSTSAAGGGDTQYF

j_gene: TRBJ2-7
d_gene: TRBD2
v_gene: TRBV30
abundance: -
CDR3nt: TGTGCCTGGAGTCCTAGCGGGGCCTACGAGCAGTACTTC
CDR3aa: CAWSPSGAYEQYF

j_gene: TRBJ2-6
d_gene: -
v_gene: TRBV7-3
abundance: -
CDR3nt: TGTGCCAGCAGCTTATTGGGTGGGGCCAACGTCCTGACTTTC
CDR3aa: CASSLLGGANVLTF

j_gene: TRBJ2-3
d_gene: TRBD2
v_gene: TRBV19
abundance: -
CDR3nt: TGTGCCAGTAGCCCCCCCCTAGCGGAAGGGCTCACAGATACGCAGTATTTT
CDR3aa: CASSPPLAEGLTDTQYF

j_gene: TRBJ1-6
d_gene: TRBD1
v_gene: TRBV5-1
abundance: -
CDR3nt: TGCGCCAGCAGCTTGGGACAGGGGCCGACCAATTCACCCCTCCACTTT
CDR3aa: CASSLGQGPTNSPLHF

j_gene: TRBJ1-4
d_gene: -
v_gene: TRBV27
abundance: -
CDR3nt: TGTGCCAGCAGTTTGCGAGGTACTAATGAAAAACTGTTTTTT
CDR3aa: CASSLRGTNEKLFF

j_gene: TRBJ2-1
d_gene: -
v_gene: TRBV4-1
abundance: -
CDR3nt: TGCGCCAGCAGTCCCAGGGATAGTCCCTCCAATGAGCAGTTCTTC
CDR3aa: CASSPRDSPSNEQFF

j_gene: TRBJ2-3
d_gene: -
v_gene: TRBV28
abundance: -
CDR3nt: TGTGCCAGCAGTCCTCCCGTCACTTTCACAGATACGCAGTATTTT
CDR3aa: CASSPPVTFTDTQYF

j_gene: TRBJ2-3
d_gene: -
v_gene: TRBV14
abundance: -
CDR3nt: TGTGCCAGCAGCCTCGGGGGCGTTAGCACAGATACGCAGTATTTT
CDR3aa: CASSLGGVSTDTQYF

j_gene: TRBJ2-7
d_gene: TRBD1
v_gene: TRBV6-6
abundance: few
CDR3nt: TGTGCCAGCAGTTCGGACAGGGGTTCCTACGAGCAGTACTTC
CDR3aa: CASSSDRGSYEQYF

j_gene: TRBJ2-1
d_gene: -
v_gene: TRBV27
abundance: -
CDR3nt: TGTGCCAGCAGCCCAGCGGCCTACAATGAGCAGTTCTTC
CDR3aa: CASSPAAYNEQFF

j_gene: TRBJ2-3
d_gene: TRBD2
v_gene: TRBV19
abundance: -
CDR3nt: TGTGCCAGTAATCGCGGGGGACCGGGGGATACGCAGTATTTT
CDR3aa: CASNRGGPGDTQYF

j_gene: TRBJ1-2
d_gene: -
v_gene: TRBV6-6
abundance: -
CDR3nt: TGTGCCAGCACCCAAGAAGGGGTTTACTATGGCTACACCTTC
CDR3aa: CASTQEGVYYGYTF

j_gene: TRBJ2-3
d_gene: TRBD2
v_gene: TRBV10-3
abundance: -
CDR3nt: TGTGCCATCAGTGATAGCGGGAGGTTCACAGATACGCAGTATTTT
CDR3aa: CAISDSGRFTDTQYF

j_gene: TRBJ2-1
d_gene: TRBD1
v_gene: TRBV19
abundance: once
CDR3nt: TGTGCCAGTAGTATAGAGGGGCAGGGGGCGAGAGATGAGCAGTTCTTC
CDR3aa: CASSIEGQGARDEQFF

j_gene: TRBJ2-5
d_gene: -
v_gene: TRBV6-5
abundance: -
CDR3nt: TGTGCCAGCAGTTACTCCGGGGGTCAAGAGACCCAGTACTTC
CDR3aa: CASSYSGGQETQYF

j_gene: TRBJ1-1
d_gene: -
v_gene: TRBV6-1
abundance: -
CDR3nt: TGTGCCAGCAGTGAAGCTTGGGGTTCGAACACTGAAGCTTTCTTT
CDR3aa: CASSEAWGSNTEAFF

j_gene: TRBJ1-5
d_gene: -
v_gene: TRBV4-1
abundance: -
CDR3nt: TGCGCCAGCAGCCCCGGACACTTTAATCAGCCCCAGCATTTT
CDR3aa: CASSPGHFNQPQHF